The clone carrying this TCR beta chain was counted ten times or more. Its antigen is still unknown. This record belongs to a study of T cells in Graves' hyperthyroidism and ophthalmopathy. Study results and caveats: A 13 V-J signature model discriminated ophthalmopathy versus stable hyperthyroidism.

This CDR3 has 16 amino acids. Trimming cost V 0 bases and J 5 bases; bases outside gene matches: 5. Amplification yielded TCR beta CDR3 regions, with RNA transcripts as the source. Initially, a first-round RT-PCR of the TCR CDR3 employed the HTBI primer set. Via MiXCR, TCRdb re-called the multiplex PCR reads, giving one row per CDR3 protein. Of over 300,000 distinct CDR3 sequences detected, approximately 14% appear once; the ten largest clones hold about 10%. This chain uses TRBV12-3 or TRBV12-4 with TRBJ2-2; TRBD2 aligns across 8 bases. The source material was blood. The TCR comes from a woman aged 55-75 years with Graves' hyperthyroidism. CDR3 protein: CASSLARTSRTGELFF. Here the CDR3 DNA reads TGTGCCAGCAGTTTAGCTCGGACTAGCAGGACCGGGGAGCTGTTTTTT.